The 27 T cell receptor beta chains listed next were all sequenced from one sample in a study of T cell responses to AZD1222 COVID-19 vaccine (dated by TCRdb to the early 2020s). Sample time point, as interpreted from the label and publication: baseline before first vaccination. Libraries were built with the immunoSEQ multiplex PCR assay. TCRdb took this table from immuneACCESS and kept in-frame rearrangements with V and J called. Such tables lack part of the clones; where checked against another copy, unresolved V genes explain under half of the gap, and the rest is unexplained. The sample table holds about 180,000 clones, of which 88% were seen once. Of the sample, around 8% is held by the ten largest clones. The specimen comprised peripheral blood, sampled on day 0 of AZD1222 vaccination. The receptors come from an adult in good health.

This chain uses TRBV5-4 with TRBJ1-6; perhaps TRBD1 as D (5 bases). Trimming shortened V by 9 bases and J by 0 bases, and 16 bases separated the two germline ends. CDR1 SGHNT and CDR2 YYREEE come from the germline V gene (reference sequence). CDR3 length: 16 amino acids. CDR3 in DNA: TGTGCCACCACGGGGCAGGGTGGCTCCTATAATTCACCCCTCCACTTT. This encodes CATTGQGGSYNSPLHF. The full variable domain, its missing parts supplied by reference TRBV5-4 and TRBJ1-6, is ETGVTQSPTHLIKTRGQQVTLRCSSQSGHNTVSWYQQALGQGPQFIFQYYREEENGRGNFPPRFSGLQFPNYSSELNVNALELDDSALYLCATTGQGGSYNSPLHFGNGTRLTVT.

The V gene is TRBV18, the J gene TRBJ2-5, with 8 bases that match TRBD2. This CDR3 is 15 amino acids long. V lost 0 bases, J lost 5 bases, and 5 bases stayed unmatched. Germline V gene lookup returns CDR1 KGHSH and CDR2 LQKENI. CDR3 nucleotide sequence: TGTGCCAGCTCACCACCGGGACTAGATCATGAGACCCAGTACTTC. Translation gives CASSPPGLDHETQYF.

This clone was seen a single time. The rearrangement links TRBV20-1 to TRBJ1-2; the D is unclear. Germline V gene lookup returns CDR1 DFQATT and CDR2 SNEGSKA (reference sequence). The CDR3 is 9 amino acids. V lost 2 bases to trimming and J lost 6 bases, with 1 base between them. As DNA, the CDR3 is TGCAGTGCTAGAAATGGCTACACCTTC. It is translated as CSARNGYTF.

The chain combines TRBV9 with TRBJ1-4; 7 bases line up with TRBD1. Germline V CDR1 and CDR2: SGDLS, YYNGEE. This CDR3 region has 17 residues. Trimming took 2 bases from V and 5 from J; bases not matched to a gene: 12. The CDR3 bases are TGTGCCAGCAGCGTTATACAGGGGTCCAGTCGCAATGAAAAACTGTTTTTT. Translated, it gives CASSVIQGSSRNEKLFF.

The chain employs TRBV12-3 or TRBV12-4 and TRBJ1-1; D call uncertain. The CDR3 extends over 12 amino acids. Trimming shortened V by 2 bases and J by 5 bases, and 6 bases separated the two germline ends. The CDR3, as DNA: TGTGCCAGCAGTTTAAAGCAGACTGAAGCTTTCTTT. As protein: CASSLKQTEAFF.

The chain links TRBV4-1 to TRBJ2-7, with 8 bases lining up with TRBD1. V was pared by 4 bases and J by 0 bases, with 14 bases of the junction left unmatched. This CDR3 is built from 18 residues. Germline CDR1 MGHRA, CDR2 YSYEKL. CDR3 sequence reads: CASSLRESDRAYSYEQYF. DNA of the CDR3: TGCGCCAGCAGCCTGAGGGAATCGGACAGGGCCTACTCCTACGAGCAGTACTTC.

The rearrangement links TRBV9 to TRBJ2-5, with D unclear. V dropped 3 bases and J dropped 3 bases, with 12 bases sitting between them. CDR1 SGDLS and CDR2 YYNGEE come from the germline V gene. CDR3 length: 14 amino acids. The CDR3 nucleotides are TGTGCCAGCAGCGCACGCGGCGCGGAAGAGACCCAGTACTTC. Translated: CASSARGAEETQYF.

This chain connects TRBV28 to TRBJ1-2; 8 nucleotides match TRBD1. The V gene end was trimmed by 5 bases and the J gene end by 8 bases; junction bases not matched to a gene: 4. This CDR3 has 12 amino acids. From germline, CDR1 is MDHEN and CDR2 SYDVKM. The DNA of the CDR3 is TGTGCCAGCAGTCCTCGGACAGGGGGCTACACCTTC. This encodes CASSPRTGGYTF.

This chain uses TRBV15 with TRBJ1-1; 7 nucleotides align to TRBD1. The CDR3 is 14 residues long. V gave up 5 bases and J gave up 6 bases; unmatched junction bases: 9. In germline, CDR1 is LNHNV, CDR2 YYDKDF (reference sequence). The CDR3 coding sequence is TGTGCCACCAGCTTTCGACAGGGAGGGCCTGAAGCTTTCTTT. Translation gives CATSFRQGGPEAFF. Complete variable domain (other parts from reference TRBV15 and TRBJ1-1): DAMVIQNPRYQVTQFGKPVTLSCSQTLNHNVMYWYQQKSSQAPKLLFHYYDKDFNNEADTPDNFQSRRPNTSFCFLDIRSPGLGDTAMYLCATSFRQGGPEAFFGQGTRLTVV.

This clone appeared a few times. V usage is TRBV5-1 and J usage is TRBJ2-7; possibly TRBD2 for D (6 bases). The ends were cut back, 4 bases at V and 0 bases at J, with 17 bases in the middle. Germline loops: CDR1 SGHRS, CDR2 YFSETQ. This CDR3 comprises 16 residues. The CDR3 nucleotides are TGCGCCAGCAGCCCGGTCCGGGGGAGAAGCTCCTACGAGCAGTACTTC. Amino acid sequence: CASSPVRGRSSYEQYF.

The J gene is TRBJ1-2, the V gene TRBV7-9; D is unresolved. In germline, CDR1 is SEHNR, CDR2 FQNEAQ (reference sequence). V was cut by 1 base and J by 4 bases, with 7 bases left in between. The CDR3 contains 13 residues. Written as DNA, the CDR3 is TGTGCCAGCAGCTTAGGACGTGCCTATGGCTACACCTTC. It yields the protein CASSLGRAYGYTF.

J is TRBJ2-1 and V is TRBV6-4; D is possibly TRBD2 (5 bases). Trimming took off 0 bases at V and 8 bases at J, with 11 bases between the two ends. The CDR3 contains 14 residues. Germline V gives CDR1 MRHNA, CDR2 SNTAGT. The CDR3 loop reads CASSDSALRDEQFF. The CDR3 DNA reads TGTGCCAGCAGTGACTCGGCCCTGAGGGATGAGCAGTTCTTC.

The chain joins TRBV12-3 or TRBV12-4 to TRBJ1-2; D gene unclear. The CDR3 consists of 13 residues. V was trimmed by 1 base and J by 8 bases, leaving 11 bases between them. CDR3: CASSLGRVWGYTF. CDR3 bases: TGTGCCAGCAGTTTAGGGAGGGTTTGGGGCTACACCTTC.

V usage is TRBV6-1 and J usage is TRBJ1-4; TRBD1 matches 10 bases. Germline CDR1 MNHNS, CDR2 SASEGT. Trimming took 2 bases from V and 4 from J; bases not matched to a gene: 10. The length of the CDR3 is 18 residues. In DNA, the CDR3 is TGTGCCAGCAGTGAAATGGGACAGGGGAGGCCCTTTAATGAAAAACTGTTTTTT. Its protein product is CASSEMGQGRPFNEKLFF.

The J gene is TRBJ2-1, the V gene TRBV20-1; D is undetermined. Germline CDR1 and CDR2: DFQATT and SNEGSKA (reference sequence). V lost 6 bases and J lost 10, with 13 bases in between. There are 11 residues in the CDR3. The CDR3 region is CSAETRPEQFF. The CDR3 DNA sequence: TGCAGTGCCGAGACGAGACCGGAGCAGTTCTTC.

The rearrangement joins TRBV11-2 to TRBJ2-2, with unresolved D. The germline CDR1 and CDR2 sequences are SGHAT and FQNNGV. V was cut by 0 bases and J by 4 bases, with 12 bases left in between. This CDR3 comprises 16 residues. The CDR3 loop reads CASSLDGPPITGELFF. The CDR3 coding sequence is TGTGCCAGCAGCTTAGATGGCCCCCCAATCACCGGGGAGCTGTTTTTT. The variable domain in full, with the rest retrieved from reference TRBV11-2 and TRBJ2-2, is EAGVAQSPRYKIIEKRQSVAFWCNPISGHATLYWYQQILGQGPKLLIQFQNNGVVDDSQLPKDRFSAERLKGVDSTLKIQPAKLEDSAVYLCASSLDGPPITGELFFGEGSRLTVL.

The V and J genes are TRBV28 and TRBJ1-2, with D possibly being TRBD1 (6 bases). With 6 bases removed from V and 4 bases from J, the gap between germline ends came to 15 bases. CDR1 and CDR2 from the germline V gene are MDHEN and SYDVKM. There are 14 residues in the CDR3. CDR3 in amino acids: CASRWGGGAYGYTF. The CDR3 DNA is TGTGCCAGCAGGTGGGGAGGGGGGGCCTATGGCTACACCTTC.

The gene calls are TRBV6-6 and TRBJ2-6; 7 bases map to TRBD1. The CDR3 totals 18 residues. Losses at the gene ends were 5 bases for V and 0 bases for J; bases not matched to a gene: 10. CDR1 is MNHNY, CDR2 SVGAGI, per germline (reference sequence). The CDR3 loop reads CASSRSGTVYSGANVLTF. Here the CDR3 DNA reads TGTGCCAGCAGTCGCTCCGGGACAGTATACTCTGGGGCCAACGTCCTGACTTTC.

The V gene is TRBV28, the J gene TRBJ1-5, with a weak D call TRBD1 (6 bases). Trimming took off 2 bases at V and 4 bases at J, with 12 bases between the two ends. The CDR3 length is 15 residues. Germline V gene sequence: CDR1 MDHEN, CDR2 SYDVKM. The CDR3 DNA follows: TGTGCCAGCAGTTTAGGGGGGGCGCGGAATCAGCCCCAGCATTTT. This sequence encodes CASSLGGARNQPQHF.

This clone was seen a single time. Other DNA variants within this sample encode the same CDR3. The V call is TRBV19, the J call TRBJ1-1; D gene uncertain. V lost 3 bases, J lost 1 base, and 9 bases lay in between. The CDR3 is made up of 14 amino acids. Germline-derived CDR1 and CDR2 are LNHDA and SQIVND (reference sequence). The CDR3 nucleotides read TGTGCCAGTAGTATCCGACACCCGAACACTGAAGCTTTCTTT. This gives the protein CASSIRHPNTEAFF.

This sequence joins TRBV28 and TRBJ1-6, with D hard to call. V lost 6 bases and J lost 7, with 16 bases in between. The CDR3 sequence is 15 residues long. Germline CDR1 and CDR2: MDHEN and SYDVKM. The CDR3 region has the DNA TGTGCCAGCAGGCTGCCGACGGGCCCCAATTCACCCCTCCACTTT. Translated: CASRLPTGPNSPLHF.

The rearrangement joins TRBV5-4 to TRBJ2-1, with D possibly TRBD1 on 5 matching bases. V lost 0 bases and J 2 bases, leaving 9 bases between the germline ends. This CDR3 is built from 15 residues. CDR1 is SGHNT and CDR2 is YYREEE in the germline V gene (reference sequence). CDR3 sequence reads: CASSLAVDTYNEQFF. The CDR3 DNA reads TGTGCCAGCAGCTTGGCCGTGGACACCTACAATGAGCAGTTCTTC.

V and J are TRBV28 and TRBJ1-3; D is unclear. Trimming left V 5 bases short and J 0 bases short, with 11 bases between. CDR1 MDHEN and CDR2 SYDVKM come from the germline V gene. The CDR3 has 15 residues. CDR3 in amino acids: CASSPNTRSGNTIYF. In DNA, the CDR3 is TGTGCCAGCAGTCCCAACACCCGCTCTGGAAACACCATATATTTT.

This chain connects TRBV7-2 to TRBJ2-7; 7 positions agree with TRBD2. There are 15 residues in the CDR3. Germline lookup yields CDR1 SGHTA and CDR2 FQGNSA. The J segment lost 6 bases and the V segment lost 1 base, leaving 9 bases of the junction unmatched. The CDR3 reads CASSLGSGVTGEQYF. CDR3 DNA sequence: TGTGCCAGCAGCTTAGGAAGCGGGGTAACCGGCGAGCAGTACTTC.

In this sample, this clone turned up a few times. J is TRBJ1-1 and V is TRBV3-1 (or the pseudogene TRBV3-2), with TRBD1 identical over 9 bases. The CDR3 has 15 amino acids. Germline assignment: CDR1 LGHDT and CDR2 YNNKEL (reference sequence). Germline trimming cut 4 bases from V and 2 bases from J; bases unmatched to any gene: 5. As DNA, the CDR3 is TGTGCCAGCAGCCCCCTGGGACAGGGTAACACTGAAGCTTTCTTT. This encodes CASSPLGQGNTEAFF.

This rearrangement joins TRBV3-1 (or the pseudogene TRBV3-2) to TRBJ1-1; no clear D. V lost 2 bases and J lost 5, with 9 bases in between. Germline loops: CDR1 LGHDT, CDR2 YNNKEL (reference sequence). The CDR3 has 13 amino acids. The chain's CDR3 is CASSQRALTEAFF. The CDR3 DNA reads TGTGCCAGCAGCCAAAGGGCGCTGACTGAAGCTTTCTTT.

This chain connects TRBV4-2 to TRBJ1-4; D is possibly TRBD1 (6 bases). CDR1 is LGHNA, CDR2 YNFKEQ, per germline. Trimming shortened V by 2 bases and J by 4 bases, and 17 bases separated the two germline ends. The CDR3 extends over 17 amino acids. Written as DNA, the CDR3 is TGTGCCAGCAGCCAAAGCTCGAGGGGGAGAGATAATGAAAAACTGTTTTTT. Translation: CASSQSSRGRDNEKLFF.